The 22 T cell receptor beta chains below come from one sample, sequenced in a study of human T cells and chemical hapten exposure. The time point is: patch test 1, 2 weeks after DPC sensitization. Documented treatment: therapeutic diphenylcyclopropenone sensitization with weekly scalp DPC. TCRdb passed the RACE reads through MiXCR, listing each CDR3 protein once. The table lists fewer than 150,000 distinct CDR3 sequences, roughly 15% of them singletons. The sample was whole blood, taken in connection with sensitization to the hapten diphenylcyclopropenone (DPC). Receptor source: a man aged 18 to 35 with alopecia areata. Some clones in this sample may be carry-over from other donors' samples.

This chain's CDR3 is CASSPTGRGYTF. CDR3 coding DNA: TGTGCCAGCAGCCCGACAGGACGTGGCTACACCTTC. The chain uses TRBV3-1 and TRBJ1-2, with D tentatively TRBD1 (6 bases). The length of the CDR3 is 12 residues. V gave up 4 bases and J gave up 7 bases, with 10 bases separating them. Germline V gene sequence: CDR1 LGHDT, CDR2 YNNKEL (reference sequence).

The V gene is TRBV19, the J gene TRBJ2-1; the match to TRBD2 covers 8 bases. The V segment lost 2 bases and the J segment 9 bases; nucleotides outside the gene matches: 6. The CDR3 is 14 amino acids. CDR1 and CDR2 (germline): LNHDA, SQIVND (reference sequence). The CDR3 DNA sequence: TGTGCCAGTAGTATACAGCGGGGGTCTAGTGAGCAGTTCTTC. Its translation: CASSIQRGSSEQFF.

This clonotype was detected only a few times. The rearrangement links TRBV11-3 to TRBJ2-1, with 7 bases aligning to TRBD2. Germline values: CDR1 SGHNT, CDR2 YENEEA. This CDR3 has 13 amino acids. The ends lost 3 bases at V and 10 bases at J; junction bases unmatched: 6. CDR3: CASSFVSGGEQFF. The CDR3 DNA is TGTGCCAGCAGCTTCGTTTCGGGGGGAGAGCAGTTCTTC. Full variable domain (missing parts from reference TRBV11-3 and TRBJ2-1): EAGVVQSPRYKIIEKKQPVAFWCNPISGHNTLYWYLQNLGQGPELLIRYENEEAVDDSQLPKDRFSAERLKGVDSTLKIQPAELGDSAVYLCASSFVSGGEQFFGPGTRLTVL.

The CDR3 protein is CASSLQSGGQDTQYF. The CDR3 DNA follows: TGTGCCAGCAGCCTTCAAAGCGGGGGGCAAGATACGCAGTATTTT. This sequence joins TRBV9 and TRBJ2-3; 9 positions agree with TRBD2. The CDR3 is 15 amino acids. Germline loops: CDR1 SGDLS, CDR2 YYNGEE. J gave up 5 bases and V 4 bases, and 8 bases lay outside the gene matches.

The chain combines TRBV3-1 with TRBJ2-1; TRBD2 agrees at 10 bases. With 4 bases clipped from V and 3 bases from J, the junction kept 6 bases outside the gene matches. This CDR3 region has 16 residues. CDR1 is LGHDT and CDR2 is YNNKEL in the germline V gene (reference sequence). CDR3 loop: CASSPPSGGIYNEQFF. Written as DNA, the CDR3 is TGTGCCAGCAGCCCCCCTAGCGGGGGTATCTACAATGAGCAGTTCTTC.

V is TRBV6-2 or TRBV6-3 and J is TRBJ2-1; D is ambiguous. The CDR3 totals 13 residues. The germline CDR1 and CDR2 sequences are MNHEY and SVGEGT. Trimming shortened V by 1 base and J by 6 bases, and 7 bases separated the two germline ends. In nucleotides, the CDR3 is TGTGCCAGCAGTTACTTGTACAGCAATGAGCAGTTCTTC. The encoded protein is CASSYLYSNEQFF.

V is TRBV7-2 and J is TRBJ2-6; D perhaps matches TRBD1 (5 bases). The germline V gene has CDR1 SGHTA and CDR2 FQGNSA. This CDR3 spans 19 amino acids. Trimming pared 5 bases from V and 0 bases from J, leaving 20 bases between. CDR3 residues: CASSPYTTTVHSGANVLTF. CDR3 nucleotides: TGTGCCAGCAGCCCTTATACCACGACAGTGCACTCTGGGGCCAACGTCCTGACTTTC.

This clonotype was seen only a few times. J is TRBJ2-4 and V is TRBV6-6; the match to TRBD1 covers 8 bases. With 8 bases clipped from V and 7 bases from J, the junction kept 4 bases outside the gene matches. Looked up from germline, CDR1 is MNHNY and CDR2 is SVGAGI (reference sequence). The CDR3 totals 12 residues. The DNA for the CDR3 is TGTGCCAGCCGGACAGGGCTGAACATTCAGTACTTC. This encodes CASRTGLNIQYF.

This clonotype has at least ten counts. The J gene is TRBJ2-1, the V gene TRBV27; perhaps TRBD2 as D (7 bases). V was shortened by 3 bases and J by 7 bases, with 16 bases between the two germline ends. CDR1 and CDR2 (germline): MNHEY, SMNVEV (reference sequence). The length of the CDR3 is 15 residues. The DNA of the CDR3 is TGTGCCAGCAGTTTTAGTGGGGGGGCCGGGAATGAGCAGTTCTTC. Amino acids: CASSFSGGAGNEQFF.

V gene TRBV20-1 combines with J gene TRBJ2-3; 8 nucleotides line up with TRBD2. V dropped 7 bases and J dropped 2; count of bases not matched to a gene: 14. Germline lookup yields CDR1 DFQATT and CDR2 SNEGSKA (reference sequence). The CDR3 runs 16 residues. CDR3 coding DNA: TGCAGTGTACCGGCCTCTAGCGGGCGATACACAGATACGCAGTATTTT. It translates to CSVPASSGRYTDTQYF.

CDR3 protein: CSVEGGIIQETQYF. Written as DNA, the CDR3 is TGCAGCGTTGAGGGAGGGATAATCCAAGAGACCCAGTACTTC. This rearrangement joins TRBV29-1 to TRBJ2-5; 7 nucleotides agree with TRBD2. Trimming removed 3 bases from V and 1 base from J; junction bases left unmatched: 5. The CDR3 is made up of 14 amino acids. CDR1 is SQVTM, CDR2 ANQGSEA, per germline.

This clonotype showed up just a few times. This chain links TRBV20-1 with TRBJ1-3; D possibly corresponds to TRBD1 (5 bases). The V gene's germline CDR1 is DFQATT and CDR2 SNEGSKA (reference sequence). V lost 1 base, J lost 0 bases, and 13 bases lay in between. The CDR3 runs 16 residues. This CDR3 is CSARAPGQSSGNTIYF. CDR3 DNA: TGCAGTGCTAGAGCCCCGGGGCAGAGCTCTGGAAACACCATATATTTT.

The chain has TRBV20-1 and TRBJ1-2, with D unclear. Trimming shortened V by 3 bases and J by 5 bases, and 10 bases separated the two germline ends. CDR3 length equals 12 residues. Germline loops: CDR1 DFQATT, CDR2 SNEGSKA (reference sequence). CDR3 loop: CSASWPYYGYTF. CDR3 coding DNA: TGCAGTGCTAGTTGGCCTTATTATGGCTACACCTTC.

This clonotype has a handful of counts. The chain recombines TRBV7-9 with TRBJ1-6, with unresolved D. Germline CDR1 is SEHNR and CDR2 is FQNEAQ (reference sequence). CDR3 length: 14 amino acids. Trimming cost V 5 bases and J 7 bases, with 12 bases left between them. CDR3 nucleotide sequence: TGTGCCAGCAGCCCGTGGACTGGCAATTCACCCCTCCACTTT. As protein: CASSPWTGNSPLHF.

The V call is TRBV5-6, the J call TRBJ2-2; maybe TRBD1 (6 bases). Trimming removed 4 bases at V and 5 bases at J, with 9 bases between. Germline V gives CDR1 SGHDT, CDR2 YYEEEE. The CDR3 runs 13 residues. CDR3 DNA: TGTGCCAGCAGCGGAACAGGGACCGGGGAGCTGTTTTTT. Translated, it gives CASSGTGTGELFF.

This chain connects TRBV7-2 to TRBJ1-6, with D unclear. This CDR3 has 16 amino acids. Germline CDR1 is SGHTA and CDR2 is FQGNSA. The V end was cut by 5 bases, the J end by 5 bases, with 16 bases between. The CDR3 sequence: CASSTHLQPNNSPLHF. The CDR3 DNA reads as TGTGCCAGCAGCACCCACCTCCAGCCCAATAATTCACCCCTCCACTTT.

The CDR3 sequence is CASRGTGTNTGELFF. In DNA form, the CDR3 reads TGCGCCAGCAGGGGGACAGGGACGAACACCGGGGAGCTGTTTTTT. This chain joins TRBV4-1 and TRBJ2-2, with 9 bases lining up with TRBD1. The CDR3 covers 15 residues. The germline V gene has CDR1 MGHRA and CDR2 YSYEKL. V dropped 6 bases and J dropped 0; count of bases not matched to a gene: 2.

The chain combines TRBV20-1 with TRBJ2-3; no clear D gene. Trimming stripped 2 bases from V and 2 bases from J, with 11 bases between. The CDR3 is made up of 14 amino acids. The germline CDR1 and CDR2 sequences are DFQATT and SNEGSKA (reference sequence). CDR3 in amino acids: CSARKSGLTDTQYF. As DNA, the CDR3 is TGCAGTGCTAGAAAGTCGGGTCTCACAGATACGCAGTATTTT.

This chain uses TRBV5-1 with TRBJ2-6, with 7 positions matching TRBD1. Trimming at V came to 7 bases and at J to 3 bases, leaving 7 bases not matched to a gene. This CDR3 has 15 amino acids. Per germline, CDR1 SGHRS and CDR2 YFSETQ. The CDR3: CASSQDRVGANVLTF. CDR3 DNA: TGCGCCAGCTCCCAAGACAGGGTTGGGGCCAACGTCCTGACTTTC.

At least ten counts were recorded for this clonotype. The genes are TRBV20-1 and TRBJ1-1, with D tentatively TRBD1 (6 bases). Trimming left V 7 bases short and J 1 base short, with 13 bases between. CDR1 and CDR2 from the germline V gene are DFQATT and SNEGSKA (reference sequence). The CDR3 sequence is 13 residues long. CDR3 DNA sequence: TGCAGTGTCCCGACAGGCTCGAACACTGAAGCTTTCTTT. Translation: CSVPTGSNTEAFF.

This rearrangement joins TRBV11-2 to TRBJ2-7, with TRBD2 as a possible D gene (6 bases). The V end was cut by 0 bases, the J end by 4 bases, with 13 bases between. This CDR3 contains 15 residues. Germline lookup yields CDR1 SGHAT and CDR2 FQNNGV. The CDR3 protein is CASSLEYREIYEQYF. In DNA form, the CDR3 reads TGTGCCAGCAGCTTAGAGTACCGGGAGATATACGAGCAGTACTTC.

This clonotype came up a few times. V usage is TRBV10-2 and J usage is TRBJ1-6; no firm D call. This CDR3 region has 16 residues. The V end was cut by 0 bases, the J end by 8 bases, with 14 bases between. The germline V gene encodes CDR1 WSHSY and CDR2 SAAADI. The DNA of the CDR3 is TGCGCCAGCAGTGAGTCTGGGAGAGAATGGGATTCACCCCTCCACTTT. Amino acid sequence: CASSESGREWDSPLHF.